Below, 11 T cell receptor beta chains from the same sample are listed, as sequenced in a study of beta chain features in type 1 diabetes. All of the isolated RNA was reverse transcribed, so expressed TCRB transcripts were sequenced. The protocol was immunoSEQ multiplex PCR, while the TCRdb copy is restricted to in-frame clones and leaves out a portion. Of some 300,000 clones in the sample, approximately 8% are singletons; the top ten hold more than 1%. Input material: central memory CD4+ T cells from blood. These receptors were taken from a woman younger than 35 in good health.

The chain uses TRBV7-3 and TRBJ1-2, with D tentatively TRBD1 (5 bases). Germline V gene lookup returns CDR1 SGHTA and CDR2 FQGTGA. The CDR3 covers 13 residues. With 0 bases removed from V and 6 bases from J, the gap between germline ends came to 8 bases. The CDR3 reads CASSLTRDDGYTF. As DNA, the CDR3 is TGTGCCAGCAGCTTAACCCGGGACGATGGCTACACCTTC.

Worth noting for this clone: Germline is not matched at one junction end, which may reflect a read error. This chain joins TRBV4-1 and TRBJ1-4; D gene unclear. The CDR3 has 12 amino acids. Germline V gene lookup returns CDR1 MGHRA and CDR2 YSYEKL. The CDR3 DNA follows: TGTGCCAGCAGCCAATTAGGTGAAAAACTGTTTTTT. Translating gives CASSQLGEKLFF.

The rearrangement links TRBV7-2 to TRBJ2-7; TRBD1 might be the D (5 bases). Trimming shortened V by 1 base and J by 2 bases, and 9 bases separated the two germline ends. From germline, CDR1 is SGHTA and CDR2 FQGNSA. CDR3 length equals 14 residues. The CDR3 nucleotides read TGTGCCAGCAGCTTAGACCCAGGGCCCTACGAGCAGTACGTC. Translating gives CASSLDPGPYEQYV.

The CDR3 DNA follows: TGTGCCAGCAGCCAAAATTCGGACACCATATATTTT. This gives the protein CASSQNSDTIYF. V gene TRBV4-2 combines with J gene TRBJ1-3; D gene uncertain. Looked up from germline, CDR1 is LGHNA and CDR2 is YNFKEQ. The CDR3 has 12 residues. V gave up 2 bases and J gave up 8 bases, with 7 bases separating them.

The chain recombines TRBV12-5 with TRBJ2-3; TRBD1 aligns across 8 bases. V shed 6 bases and J 0 bases; nucleotides not matched to a gene: 5. CDR1 is LGHNT, CDR2 FRNRAP, per germline. CDR3 length: 15 amino acids. As DNA, the CDR3 is TGTGCTAGTGGCCCTACAGGGGGGAGCACAGATACGCAGTATTTT. Translation: CASGPTGGSTDTQYF.

J is TRBJ1-1 and V is TRBV6-5; D may be TRBD1 (5 bases). From germline, CDR1 is MNHEY and CDR2 SVGAGI. The CDR3 has 14 residues. Trimming removed 9 bases from V and 0 bases from J, with 14 bases in between. The chain's CDR3 is CARPRGTLNTEAFF. The CDR3 nucleotides read TGTGCCAGACCGAGGGGAACACTGAACACTGAAGCTTTCTTT.

V gene TRBV5-1 combines with J gene TRBJ2-3, with TRBD1 matching over 7 bases. The CDR3 has 14 amino acids. V was clipped by 0 bases and J by 4 bases; unmatched bases: 2. Germline CDR1 SGHRS, CDR2 YFSETQ. The CDR3 here is CASSLGDSPDTQYF. The CDR3 DNA reads as TGCGCCAGCAGCTTGGGGGACAGTCCAGATACGCAGTATTTT.

The rearrangement joins TRBV5-1 to TRBJ1-4; TRBD1 agrees at 12 bases. The V segment lost 4 bases and the J segment 1 base; nucleotides outside the gene matches: 8. In germline, CDR1 is SGHRS, CDR2 YFSETQ. The length of the CDR3 is 18 residues. The chain's CDR3 is CASSAGQGAFLTNEKLFF. DNA for the CDR3: TGCGCCAGCAGCGCGGGACAGGGGGCTTTTTTAACTAATGAAAAACTGTTTTTT.

There are a few counts of this clone. The rearrangement links TRBV30 to TRBJ1-2, with 7 bases aligning to TRBD1. This CDR3 comprises 14 residues. CDR1 and CDR2 from the germline V gene are GTSNPN and SVGIG (reference sequence). V trimming: 0 bases; J trimming: 8 bases; junction bases outside the gene matches: 9. CDR3 DNA: TGTGCCTGGAGTGTATTAAGGGGGCGAGGAGGCTACACCTTC. Its protein is CAWSVLRGRGGYTF.

This clone turned up a few times. V and J are TRBV7-2 and TRBJ1-6; no clear D gene. Trimming cost V 4 bases and J 8 bases, with 15 bases left between them. Per germline, CDR1 SGHTA and CDR2 FQGNSA. The CDR3 extends over 15 amino acids. The CDR3 DNA is TGTGCCAGCAGCTCGACTGACATGGGCTATTCACCCCTCCACTTT. Translating gives CASSSTDMGYSPLHF.

In its sample, this clone was seen a few times. With only one base between it and a far larger clone, this is likely a read error. The rearrangement links TRBV29-1 to TRBJ1-1; tentatively, D is TRBD1 (5 bases). CDR1 SQVTM and CDR2 ANQGSEA come from the germline V gene. Trimming shortened V by 7 bases and J by 4 bases, and 22 bases separated the two germline ends. This CDR3 has 15 residues. The CDR3 coding sequence is TGCAGCGCGGCTGCCCGGATCCAGGGCGGCACTGAAGCTTTCTTT. Translating gives CSAAARIQGGTEAFF.